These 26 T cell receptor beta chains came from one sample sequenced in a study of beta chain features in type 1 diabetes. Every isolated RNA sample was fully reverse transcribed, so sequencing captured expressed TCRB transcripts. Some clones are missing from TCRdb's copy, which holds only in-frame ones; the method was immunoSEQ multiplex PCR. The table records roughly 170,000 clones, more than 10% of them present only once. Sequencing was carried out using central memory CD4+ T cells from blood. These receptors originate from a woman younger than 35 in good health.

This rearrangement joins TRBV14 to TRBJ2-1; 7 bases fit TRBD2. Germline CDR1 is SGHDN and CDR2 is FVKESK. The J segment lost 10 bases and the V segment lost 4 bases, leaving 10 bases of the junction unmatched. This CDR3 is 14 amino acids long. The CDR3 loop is CASSPTPTSREQFF. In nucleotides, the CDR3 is TGTGCCAGCAGCCCCACCCCGACTAGCCGCGAGCAGTTCTTC.

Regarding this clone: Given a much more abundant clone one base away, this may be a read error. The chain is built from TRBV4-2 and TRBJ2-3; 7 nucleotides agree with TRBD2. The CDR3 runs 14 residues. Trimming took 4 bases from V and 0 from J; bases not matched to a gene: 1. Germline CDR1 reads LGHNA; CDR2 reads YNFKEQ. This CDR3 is CASSRSGSTDTQYF. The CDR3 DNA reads TGTGCCAGCAGCCGTAGCGGGAGCACAGATACGCAGTATTTT.

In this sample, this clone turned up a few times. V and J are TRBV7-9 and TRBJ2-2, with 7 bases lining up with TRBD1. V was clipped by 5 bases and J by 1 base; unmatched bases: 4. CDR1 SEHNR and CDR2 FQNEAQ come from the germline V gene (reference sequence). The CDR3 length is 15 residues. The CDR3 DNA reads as TGTGCCAGCAGCCCTTACAGGGGGAACACCGGGGAGCTGTTTTTT. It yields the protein CASSPYRGNTGELFF.

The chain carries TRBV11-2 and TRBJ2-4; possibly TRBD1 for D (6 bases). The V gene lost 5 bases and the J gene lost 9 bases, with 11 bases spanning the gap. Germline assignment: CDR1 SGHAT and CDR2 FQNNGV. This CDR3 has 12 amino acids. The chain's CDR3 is CASSAQGTIQYF. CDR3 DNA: TGTGCCAGCAGCGCACAGGGAACCATTCAGTACTTC.

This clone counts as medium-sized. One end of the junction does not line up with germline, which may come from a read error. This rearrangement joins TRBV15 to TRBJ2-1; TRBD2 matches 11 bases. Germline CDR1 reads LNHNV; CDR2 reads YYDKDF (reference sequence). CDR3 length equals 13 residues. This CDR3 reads CATSRVPSGRLVF. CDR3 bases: TGTGCCACCAGCAGAGTACCTAGCGGGAGGCTTGTCTTC.

Here the CDR3 reads CASSVLARGTDTQYF. In DNA, the CDR3 is TGTGCCAGCAGCGTACTAGCTAGGGGGACAGATACGCAGTATTTT. The chain is built from TRBV9 and TRBJ2-3; possible D gene TRBD1, 6 bases. V lost 1 base and J 3 bases, leaving 12 bases between the germline ends. CDR3 length: 15 amino acids. CDR1 SGDLS and CDR2 YYNGEE come from the germline V gene.

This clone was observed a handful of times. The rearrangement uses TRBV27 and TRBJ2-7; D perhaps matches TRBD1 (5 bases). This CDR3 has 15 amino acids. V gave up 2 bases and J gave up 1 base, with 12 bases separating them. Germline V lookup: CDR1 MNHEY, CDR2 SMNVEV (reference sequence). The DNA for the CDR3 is TGTGCCAGCAGTTTAGGGCGGACACAATCCTACGAGCAGTACTTC. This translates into CASSLGRTQSYEQYF.

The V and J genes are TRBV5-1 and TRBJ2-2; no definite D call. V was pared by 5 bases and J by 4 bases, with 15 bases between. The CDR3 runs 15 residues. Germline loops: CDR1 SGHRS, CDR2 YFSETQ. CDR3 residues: CASSPDQPGTGELFF. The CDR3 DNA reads TGCGCCAGCAGTCCAGACCAGCCGGGCACCGGGGAGCTGTTTTTT. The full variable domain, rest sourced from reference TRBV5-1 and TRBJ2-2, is KAGVTQTPRYLIKTRGQQVTLSCSPISGHRSVSWYQQTPGQGLQFLFEYFSETQRNKGNFPGRFSGRQFSNSRSEMNVSTLELGDSALYLCASSPDQPGTGELFFGEGSRLTVL.

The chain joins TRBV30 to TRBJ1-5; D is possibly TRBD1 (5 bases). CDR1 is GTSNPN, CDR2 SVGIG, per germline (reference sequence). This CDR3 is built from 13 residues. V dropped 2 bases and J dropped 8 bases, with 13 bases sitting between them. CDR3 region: CAWSSGEGKPQHF. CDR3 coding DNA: TGTGCCTGGAGTAGCGGGGAGGGGAAGCCCCAGCATTTT.

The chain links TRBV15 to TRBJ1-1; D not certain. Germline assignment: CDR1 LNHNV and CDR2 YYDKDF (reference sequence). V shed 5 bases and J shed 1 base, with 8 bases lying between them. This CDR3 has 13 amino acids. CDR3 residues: CATSPEKNTEAFF. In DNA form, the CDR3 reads TGTGCCACCAGCCCCGAGAAGAACACTGAAGCTTTCTTT.

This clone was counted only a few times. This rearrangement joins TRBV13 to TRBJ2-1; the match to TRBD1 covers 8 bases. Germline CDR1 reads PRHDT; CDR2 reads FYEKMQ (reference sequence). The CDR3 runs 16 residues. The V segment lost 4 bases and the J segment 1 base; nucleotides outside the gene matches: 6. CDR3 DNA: TGTGCCAGCAGCTCTATCGACAGGGGATCCTACAATGAGCAGTTCTTC. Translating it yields CASSSIDRGSYNEQFF.

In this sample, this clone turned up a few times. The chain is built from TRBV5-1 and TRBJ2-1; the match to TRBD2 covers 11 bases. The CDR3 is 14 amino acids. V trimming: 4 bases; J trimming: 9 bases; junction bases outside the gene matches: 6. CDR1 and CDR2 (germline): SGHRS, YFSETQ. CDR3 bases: TGCGCCAGCAGCCCCTTTAGCGGGAGGGGTGAGCAGTTCTTC. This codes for CASSPFSGRGEQFF.

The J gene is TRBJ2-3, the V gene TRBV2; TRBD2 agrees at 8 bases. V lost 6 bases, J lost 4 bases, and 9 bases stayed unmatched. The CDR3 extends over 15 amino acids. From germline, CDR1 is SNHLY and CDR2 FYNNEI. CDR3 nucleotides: TGTGCCAGCAGCCCCCGGGGGGGCAACCCAGATACGCAGTATTTT. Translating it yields CASSPRGGNPDTQYF.

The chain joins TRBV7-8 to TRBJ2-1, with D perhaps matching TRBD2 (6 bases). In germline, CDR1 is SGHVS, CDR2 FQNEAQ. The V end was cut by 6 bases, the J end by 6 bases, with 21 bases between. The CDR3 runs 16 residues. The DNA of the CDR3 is TGTGCCAGCAGTCAAACTTCTACGGCTAGCGTCAATGAGCAGTTCTTC. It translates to CASSQTSTASVNEQFF. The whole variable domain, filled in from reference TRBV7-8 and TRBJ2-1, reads GAGVSQSPRYKVAKRGQDVALRCDPISGHVSLFWYQQALGQGPEFLTYFQNEAQLDKSGLPSDRFFAERPEGSVSTLKIQRTQQEDSAVYLCASSQTSTASVNEQFFGPGTRLTVL.

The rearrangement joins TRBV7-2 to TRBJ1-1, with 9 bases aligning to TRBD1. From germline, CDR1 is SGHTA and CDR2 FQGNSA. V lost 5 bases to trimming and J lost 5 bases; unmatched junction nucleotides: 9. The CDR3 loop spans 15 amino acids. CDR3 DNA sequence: TGTGCCAGCAGCGTAGACAGGGGGGGTATAACTGAAGCTTTCTTT. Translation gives CASSVDRGGITEAFF. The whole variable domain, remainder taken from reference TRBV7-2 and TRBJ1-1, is GAGVSQSPSNKVTEKGKDVELRCDPISGHTALYWYRQSLGQGLEFLIYFQGNSAPDKSGLPSDRFSAERTGGSVSTLTIQRTQQEDSAVYLCASSVDRGGITEAFFGQGTRLTVV.

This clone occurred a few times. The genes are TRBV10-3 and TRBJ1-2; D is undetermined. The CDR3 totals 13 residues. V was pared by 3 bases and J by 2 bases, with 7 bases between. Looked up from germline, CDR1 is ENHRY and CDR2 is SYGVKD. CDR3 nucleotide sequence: TGTGCCATCAGTGATGCCGCGAACTATGGCTACACCTTC. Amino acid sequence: CAISDAANYGYTF.

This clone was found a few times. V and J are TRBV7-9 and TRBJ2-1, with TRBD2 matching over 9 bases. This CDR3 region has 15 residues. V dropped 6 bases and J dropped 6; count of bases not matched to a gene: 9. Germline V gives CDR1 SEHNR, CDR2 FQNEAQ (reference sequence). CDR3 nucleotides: TGTGCCAGCAGAACCGGAGGCGGGAGGGCCAATGAGCAGTTCTTC. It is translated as CASRTGGGRANEQFF.

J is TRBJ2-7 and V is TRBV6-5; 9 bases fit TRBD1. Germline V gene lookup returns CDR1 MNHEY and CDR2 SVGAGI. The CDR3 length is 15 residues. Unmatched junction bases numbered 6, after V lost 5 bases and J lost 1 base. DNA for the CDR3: TGTGCCAGCAGTCTCCAGGGGACAGGGTCCTACGAGCAGTACTTC. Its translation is CASSLQGTGSYEQYF.

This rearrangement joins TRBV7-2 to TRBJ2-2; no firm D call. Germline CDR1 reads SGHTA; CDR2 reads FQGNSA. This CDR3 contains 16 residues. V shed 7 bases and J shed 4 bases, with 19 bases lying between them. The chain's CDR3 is CASTLGAGVSTGELFF. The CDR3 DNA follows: TGTGCCAGCACCTTGGGTGCAGGCGTCAGCACCGGGGAGCTGTTTTTT.

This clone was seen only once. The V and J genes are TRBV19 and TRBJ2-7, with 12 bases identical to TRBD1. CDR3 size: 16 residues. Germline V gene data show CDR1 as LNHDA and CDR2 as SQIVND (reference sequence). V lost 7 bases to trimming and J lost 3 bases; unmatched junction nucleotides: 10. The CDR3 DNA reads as TGTGCCAGTACCCCCACCGGGACAGGGGGCATCTACGAGCAGTACTTC. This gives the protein CASTPTGTGGIYEQYF.

CDR3 sequence (DNA): TGTGCCAGCACCATAGGCAGGGGACGCAATGAGCAGTTCTTC. Protein product: CASTIGRGRNEQFF. The chain carries TRBV28 and TRBJ2-1; D is perhaps TRBD1 (6 bases). CDR3 length equals 14 residues. Trimming took 7 bases from V and 6 from J, leaving 16 bases between them. CDR1 is MDHEN and CDR2 is SYDVKM in the germline V gene.

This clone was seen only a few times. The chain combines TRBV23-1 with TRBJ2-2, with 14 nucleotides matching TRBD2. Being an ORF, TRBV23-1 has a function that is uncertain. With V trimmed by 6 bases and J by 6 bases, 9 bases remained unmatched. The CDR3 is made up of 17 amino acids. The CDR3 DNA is TGCGCCAGCAGGCCGGGACTAGCGGGAGCGGGGGCCGGGGAGCTGTTTTTT. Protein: CASRPGLAGAGAGELFF.

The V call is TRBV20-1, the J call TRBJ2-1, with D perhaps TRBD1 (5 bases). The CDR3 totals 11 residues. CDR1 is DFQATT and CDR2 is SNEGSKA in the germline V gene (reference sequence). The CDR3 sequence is CRLGHNNEQFF. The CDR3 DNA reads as TGCAGGCTGGGGCATAACAATGAGCAGTTCTTC.

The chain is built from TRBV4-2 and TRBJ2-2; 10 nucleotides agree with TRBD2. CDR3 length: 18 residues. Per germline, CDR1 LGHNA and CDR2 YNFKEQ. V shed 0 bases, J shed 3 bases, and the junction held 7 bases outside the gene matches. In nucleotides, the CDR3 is TGTGCCAGCAGCCAAGATCGAGGTAGCGGGAGGCACACCGGGGAGCTGTTTTTT. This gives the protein CASSQDRGSGRHTGELFF.

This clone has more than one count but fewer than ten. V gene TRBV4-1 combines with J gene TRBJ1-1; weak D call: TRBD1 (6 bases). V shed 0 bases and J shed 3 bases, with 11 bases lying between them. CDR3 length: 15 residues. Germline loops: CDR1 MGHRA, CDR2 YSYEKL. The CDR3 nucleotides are TGCGCCAGCAGCCAAGATCCAGGGGTGGACACTGAAGCTTTCTTT. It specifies CASSQDPGVDTEAFF.

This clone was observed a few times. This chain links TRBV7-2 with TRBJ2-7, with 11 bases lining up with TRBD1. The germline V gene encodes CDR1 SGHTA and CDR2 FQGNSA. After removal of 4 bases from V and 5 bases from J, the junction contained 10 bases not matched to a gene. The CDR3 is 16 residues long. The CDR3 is CASSYHGTGGIDEQYF. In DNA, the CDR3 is TGTGCCAGCAGCTATCATGGGACAGGGGGGATCGACGAGCAGTACTTC.